The entry below describes one TCR beta chain. What it recognizes is unknown. TCRdb ran MiXCR on the 5' RACE reads and lists one entry per CDR3 protein. The sample holds about 530,000 distinct CDR3 sequences, 20% to 25% seen once. The record originates from a study of identical twins. Overall study results and limits: Invariant MAIT and iNKT cells could partly confound zero-insertion analyses. Findings depended on cross-sectional statistics rather than tracking the same donors.

The CDR3 loop spans 15 amino acids. V was shortened by 2 bases and J by 8 bases, with 17 bases between the two germline ends. The V gene's germline CDR1 is SGHRS and CDR2 YFSETQ. A further study also used this sample, focusing on yellow fever vaccine responses in identical twins. According to that study: On the reported evidence, twins' vaccine T cell responses seemed partly convergent and partly personalized.

The TCR sequence derives from a woman aged 18-29 years in good health. The sample consisted of CD4+ T cells sorted from blood. The chain combines TRBV5-1 with TRBJ2-1, with a tentative D call TRBD1 (5 bases). This CDR3 reads CASSFDSPLGDEQFF. The CDR3 bases are TGCGCCAGCAGCTTCGATTCGCCCCTAGGGGATGAGCAGTTCTTC.